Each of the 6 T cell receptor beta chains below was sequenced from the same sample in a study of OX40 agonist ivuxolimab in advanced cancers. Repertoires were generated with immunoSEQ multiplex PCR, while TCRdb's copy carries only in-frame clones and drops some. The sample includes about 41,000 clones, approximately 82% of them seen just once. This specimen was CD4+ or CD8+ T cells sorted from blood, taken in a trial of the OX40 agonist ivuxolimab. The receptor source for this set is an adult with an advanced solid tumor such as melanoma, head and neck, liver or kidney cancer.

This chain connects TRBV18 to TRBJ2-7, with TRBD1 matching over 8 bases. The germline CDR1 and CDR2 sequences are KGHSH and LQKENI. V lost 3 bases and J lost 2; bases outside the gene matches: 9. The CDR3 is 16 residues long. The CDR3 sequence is CASSPEGQVVPYEQYF. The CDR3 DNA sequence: TGTGCCAGCTCACCGGAGGGACAGGTAGTCCCCTACGAGCAGTACTTC.

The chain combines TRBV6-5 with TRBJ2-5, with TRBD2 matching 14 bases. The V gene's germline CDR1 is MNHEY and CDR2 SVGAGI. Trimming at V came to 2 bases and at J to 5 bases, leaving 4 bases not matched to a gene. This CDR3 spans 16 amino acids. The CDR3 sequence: CASSYGLAGGAETQYF. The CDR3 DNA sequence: TGTGCCAGCAGTTACGGACTAGCGGGAGGAGCTGAGACCCAGTACTTC.

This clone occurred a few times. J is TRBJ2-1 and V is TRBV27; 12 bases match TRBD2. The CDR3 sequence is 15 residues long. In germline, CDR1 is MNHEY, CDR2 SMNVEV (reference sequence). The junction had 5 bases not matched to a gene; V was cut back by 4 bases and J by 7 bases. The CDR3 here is CASSSTSGSGNEQFF. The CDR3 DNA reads TGTGCCAGCAGTTCGACTAGCGGGAGCGGGAATGAGCAGTTCTTC.

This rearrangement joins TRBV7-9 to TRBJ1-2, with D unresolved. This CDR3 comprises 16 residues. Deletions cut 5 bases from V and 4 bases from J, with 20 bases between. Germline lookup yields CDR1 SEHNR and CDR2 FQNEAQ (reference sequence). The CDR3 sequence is CASSARSLQNSYGYTF. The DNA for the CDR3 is TGTGCCAGCAGCGCTCGTAGTCTCCAAAACTCCTATGGCTACACCTTC.

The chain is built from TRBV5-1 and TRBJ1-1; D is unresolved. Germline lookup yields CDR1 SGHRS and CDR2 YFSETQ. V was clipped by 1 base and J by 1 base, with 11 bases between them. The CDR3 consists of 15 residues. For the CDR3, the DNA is TGCGCCAGCAGCTTGTATGCAGGCTCGAACACTGAAGCTTTCTTT. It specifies CASSLYAGSNTEAFF.

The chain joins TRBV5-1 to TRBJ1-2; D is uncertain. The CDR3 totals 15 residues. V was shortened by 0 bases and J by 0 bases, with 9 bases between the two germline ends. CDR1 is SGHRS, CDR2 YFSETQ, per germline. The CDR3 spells CASSLDTTANYGYTF. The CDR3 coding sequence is TGCGCCAGCAGCTTGGATACCACGGCTAACTATGGCTACACCTTC.